This T cell receptor beta chain was identified in a study of T cell responses to AZD1222 COVID-19 vaccine. Study-level results: There were vaccine-associated CD4 TCRs across spike, dominant at 160-218 and 743-854. Among those given AZD1222, only 6 or 7 were seropositive at baseline. Repertoire sampling occurred only after the peak T cell response.

TCRdb's copy holds only in-frame clones and misses some; the assay was immunoSEQ multiplex PCR. Counted here are about 81,000 clones, 80% to 90% occurring once; the ten biggest clones make up 3.4%. The germline CDR1 and CDR2 sequences are SGHRS and YFSETQ. V was shortened by 4 bases and J by 1 base, with 11 bases between the two germline ends. The CDR3 sequence is 14 residues long. Regarding this clone: Its antigen is unidentified.

The chain has TRBV5-1 and TRBJ1-1; possible D gene TRBD1, 5 bases. The material was peripheral blood, obtained 28 days after the second AZD1222 dose. The receptor's source is an adult who received the AZD1222 COVID-19 vaccine. The CDR3 loop reads CASSMLQGNTEAFF. In DNA, the CDR3 is TGCGCCAGCAGCATGTTGCAGGGGAACACTGAAGCTTTCTTT.